This T cell receptor beta chain comes out of a study of blood T cell repertoires in COVID-19 (dated by TCRdb to the early 2020s). Regarding the research as a whole: Collaborator samples came from the United States, Italy and Spain and covered acute and convalescent phases of COVID-19. The prospective study material was composed of cDNA or gDNA derived from T cells, B-cell-depleted T cells, or PBMCs. Deeply sampled blood TCRbeta repertoires from subjects exposed to, actively infected with, or recovered from COVID-19 were included in the dataset. The repertoires were released in a freely available public database intended as a resource for research on the immune response to SARS-CoV-2. Samples were obtained from the ongoing ImmuneRACE study (first 160 participants) and from 1,254 subjects provided by 6 global collaborators. The sample metadata nearly always contained a de-identified subject ID, COVID-19 status, age in years and sex. Where HLA class I and class II types were available, the types were taken from metadata supplied by the sample provider, not from assay-based typing.

The germline V gene specifies SGHDT as CDR1 and YYEEEE as CDR2. From its cysteine to its phenylalanine, the CDR3 spans 13 amino acids. The retained sequence is limited to the CDR3, 39 bases, with the frame set at the first base. The germline ends are 10 bases apart after V is trimmed by 0 bases and J by 6 bases. What the study reported, not specific to this receptor: How much clinical and demographic metadata was included differed by source and by participant, and the metadata was provided uncurated.

The immunoSEQ Assay, a bias-controlled multiplex PCR, was used to amplify TCRbeta CDR3 regions from genomic DNA. The original pipeline was this. Within the assay, amplification of reference gene primers was used to estimate how many nucleated cells each sample contained. To quantify the absolute abundance of each unique TCRbeta CDR3 rearrangement, sequence reads were collapsed and filtered. For each sample, productive Simpson clonality was calculated as the square root of Simpson's diversity index across productive rearrangements. TCRdb provides this immuneACCESS table in a form limited to in-frame rearrangements. Some clones are lacking; in checked studies, under half of them reflect an unresolved V gene, and why the rest are absent is not known. The V and J calls and clone size are taken from that table; D and trimming were inferred from the DNA. The sample contains 150,000 or so clones, 87% of them found a single time. The biggest ten clones account for over 4.5% of the sample.

Collaborating institutions collected whole blood in K2EDTA tubes following their own protocols. For TCRbeta analysis, collaborator samples were shipped as frozen whole blood, as isolated PBMCs, or as DNA extracted from either sample type. For this clone: Its antigen has not been determined. No base quality information exists; no much larger clone differs at one position.

The source of this sequence is a human donor in a cohort sampled during active COVID-19. The material sequenced was peripheral blood. The chain uses TRBV5-6 and TRBJ2-7; no D gene call is confident. The DNA sequence is as follows: TGTGCCAGCAGCTTGGGCATATCAGTCGAGCAGTACTTC. The resulting protein is CASSLGISVEQYF. Where the CDR3 stops, the reference TRBV5-6 and TRBJ2-7 genes take over; the full variable domain is DAGVTQSPTHLIKTRGQQVTLRCSPKSGHDTVSWYQQALGQGPQFIFQYYEEEERQRGNFPDRFSGHQFPNYSSELNVNALLLGDSALYLCASSLGISVEQYFGPGTRLTVT.